This T cell receptor beta chain was identified in a study of T cell changes during pregnancy in multiple sclerosis. Produced via immunoSEQ multiplex PCR; TCRdb's table is partial and in-frame only. Of about 70,000 clones in the sample, 92% were seen once. Per the germline V gene, CDR1 is SGHDT and CDR2 is YYEEEE. CDR3 size: 16 residues. The J segment lost 7 bases and the V segment lost 4 bases, leaving 12 bases of the junction unmatched. The chain combines TRBV5-6 with TRBJ2-1, with TRBD2 matching 9 bases. The sequencing here drew on CD8+ T cells from peripheral blood mononuclear cells, taken in the third trimester of pregnancy. The receptor was isolated from a female donor in good health, enrolled as a control in a pregnancy study. As DNA, the CDR3 is TGTGCCAGCAGCCCGCTTACGCGGGGGGGCTTAAATGAGCAGTTCTTC. Its translation: CASSPLTRGGLNEQFF.